This T cell receptor beta chain was identified in a study of neurological immune-mediated disorders (dated by TCRdb to about 2019). For the wider study: The study compared peripheral blood TCR-beta repertoires of HTLV-I-associated myelopathy (HAM/TSP) patients, multiple sclerosis patients and healthy controls using UMI-based sequencing. Longitudinal samples, technical triplicates and paired sorted CD4+ and CD8+ T-cell subsets, alongside PBMC samples, were included among the approximately 110 TCR-beta libraries. The cohort included 60 to 70 subjects: approximately 15 with HAM/TSP, about 34 with multiple sclerosis, and some 20 healthy controls. Broad study findings and their caveats: Across subjects, expanded clones never shared an identical CDR3 amino acid sequence, which suggests that the TCR-beta repertoires in every group were private. TCR clonal expansion was highest in HAM/TSP patients and lowest in MS patients, with MS patients falling below even healthy controls.

Healthy controls were blood bank volunteers in Maryland, USA. Libraries from unsorted PBMCs were made from 2 million PBMCs kept in RNAlater at -80 degrees C until RNA extraction. Peripheral blood was subjected to Ficoll-Hypaque density gradient centrifugation to isolate PBMCs, which were then cryopreserved in liquid nitrogen. This clonotype has ten or more counts. The target of this receptor is not known. No base qualities exist here, and no much larger clone lies one base off it. To synthesize cDNA, template-switch 5'RACE was performed with a primer carrying a 10-nucleotide random unique molecular identifier so that each TCR transcript was tagged. Each sequencing run produced over 190 million TCR-beta sequences covering 15-18 subjects. Total RNA was extracted with the RNeasy kit. Using the KAPA Real-time Library Amplification kit, TCR-beta VDJ regions were amplified with primers for the TCR constant region and the 5'RACE anchor. A first PCR added sample indexes and Illumina adaptors, after which a second PCR increased the library yield. After purification with Ampure beads, the TCR product of roughly 650 bp was size-selected on a 2% E-gel SizeSelection system. Before pooling, library quality was checked on a Bioanalyzer, concentration was measured with Qubit, and libraries were quantified with the Kapa Library Quantification kit. Libraries were sequenced paired-end 2 x 150 bp on an Illumina HiSeq 2500. To increase sequence diversity, about 23-30% phiX was spiked into each library pool. The published analysis was carried out like this. The quality-filtered reads were processed with the UMI-based MiGEC pipeline, whose error correction step removed more than 80% of the raw TCR sequences. IMGT germline references were used for aligning VDJ genes, and each clonotype was defined as a unique CDR3 amino acid sequence together with its V-J genes. Clonal expansion, Shannon diversity and CDR3 relatedness (CalcPairwiseDistances, ClusterSamples) were evaluated with VDJtools, and phylogenetic trees were built with CLCbio workbench. Clones with at least 8 unique UMIs were defined as expanded, with this threshold being based on coefficient-of-variation modelling across technical triplicates. Through fastp at Q25 and MiXCR, TCRdb rebuilt clones from the public reads, retaining in-frame beta chains. Rows are combined by CDR3 protein, so each entry shows the most common genes and DNA. The V and J calls and clone size come from TCRdb's table, not from the authors' own analysis. Here the sample has tens of thousands of distinct CDR3 sequences; about 9.3% occur a single time. Jointly, the top ten make up about 2% of the sample.

The sequenced sample consisted of PBMCs. The sequence derives from a man in his forties or fifties in good health.

The sequenced DNA is TGTGCCAGCAGCTTGGGCCTGGGGGGGACCTACGAGCAGTACTTC. Protein translation: CASSLGLGGTYEQYF. In this chain, TRBV5-6 is recombined with TRBJ2-7, with TRBD2 matching 7 junction bases. V ends up 0 bases short and J 2 bases short, with an unmatched junction base count of 5. The CDR3 sequence holds 15 residues, the cysteine and phenylalanine included. The read is trimmed to its CDR3 DNA, 45 bases read in frame from base 1. From a lookup of the germline V gene, CDR1 and CDR2 are SGHDT and YYEEEE.